The clone carrying this TCR beta chain was seen a few times. No antigen is known for it. V shed 10 bases and J shed 1 base, with 13 bases lying between them. Germline V gene lookup returns CDR1 ENHRY and CDR2 SYGVKD. This CDR3 spans 14 amino acids. CDR3 regions of TCR beta were amplified from RNA transcripts. HTBI-primed RT-PCR formed the first round, and a multiplex PCR formed the second. TCRdb processed the multiplex PCR reads anew with MiXCR; each CDR3 protein has one entry. The data show over a million distinct CDR3 sequences, 35% to 40% seen once. This specimen comes from a study of Graves' ophthalmopathy and Graves' hyperthyroidism. Study findings and constraints: Blood repertoires reportedly contained most expanded thyroid clonotypes above 0.001 frequency.

The study excluded patients with other autoimmune diseases, uncontrolled infections, pregnancy or lactation. The sequence derives from an adult man with Graves' hyperthyroidism. This sequence joins TRBV10-3 and TRBJ2-2, with D unclear. The sequenced material came from peripheral blood or thyroid tissue (not recorded which). The CDR3 protein is CASKGRLNTGELFF. The CDR3 DNA is TGTGCCAGCAAAGGACGGTTGAACACCGGGGAGCTGTTTTTT.